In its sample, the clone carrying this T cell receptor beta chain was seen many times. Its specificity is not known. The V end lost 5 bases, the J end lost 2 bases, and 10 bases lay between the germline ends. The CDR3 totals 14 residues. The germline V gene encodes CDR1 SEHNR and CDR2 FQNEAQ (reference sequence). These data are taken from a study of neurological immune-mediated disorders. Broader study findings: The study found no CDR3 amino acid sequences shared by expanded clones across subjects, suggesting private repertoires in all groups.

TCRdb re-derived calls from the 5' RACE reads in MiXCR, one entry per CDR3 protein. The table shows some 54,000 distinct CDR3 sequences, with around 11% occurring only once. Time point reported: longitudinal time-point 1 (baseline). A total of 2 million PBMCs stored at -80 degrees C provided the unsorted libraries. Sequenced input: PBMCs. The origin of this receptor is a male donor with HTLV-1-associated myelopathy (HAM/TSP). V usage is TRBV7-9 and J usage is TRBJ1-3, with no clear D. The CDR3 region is CASSVGNPGNTIYF. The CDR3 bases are TGTGCCAGCAGCGTCGGGAATCCTGGAAACACCATATATTTT. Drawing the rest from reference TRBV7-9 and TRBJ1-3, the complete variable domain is DTGVSQNPRHKITKRGQNVTFRCDPISEHNRLYWYRQTLGQGPEFLTYFQNEAQLEKSRLLSDRFSAERPKGSFSTLEIQRTEQGDSAMYLCASSVGNPGNTIYFGEGSWLTVV.